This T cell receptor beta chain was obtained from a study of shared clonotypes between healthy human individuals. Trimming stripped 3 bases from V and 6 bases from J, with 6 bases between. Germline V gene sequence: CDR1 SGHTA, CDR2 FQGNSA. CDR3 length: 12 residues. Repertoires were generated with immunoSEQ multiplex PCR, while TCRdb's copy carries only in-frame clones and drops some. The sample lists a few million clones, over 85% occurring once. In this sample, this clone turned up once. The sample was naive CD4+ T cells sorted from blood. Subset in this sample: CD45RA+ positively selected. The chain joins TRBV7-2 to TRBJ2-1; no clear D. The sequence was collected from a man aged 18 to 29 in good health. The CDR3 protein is CASSFSSNEQFF. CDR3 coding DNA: TGTGCCAGCAGCTTTTCGTCCAATGAGCAGTTCTTC.